This TCR beta chain was obtained from a study of Graves' ophthalmopathy and Graves' hyperthyroidism. In its sample, this clonotype was seen many times. Transcripts of RNA were the source for amplifying TCR beta CDR3 regions. HTBI primers primed a first-round RT-PCR, and a second-round multiplex PCR followed. TCRdb processed the multiplex PCR reads anew with MiXCR; each CDR3 protein has one entry. The sample consists of a few hundred thousand distinct CDR3 sequences, about 21% of them appearing once. Germline V gene data show CDR1 as MNHEY and CDR2 as SMNVEV (reference sequence). This CDR3 contains 13 residues. Trimming removed 3 bases from V and 6 bases from J; junction bases left unmatched: 3.

This clonotype originated in a woman aged 18-29 years with stable Graves' hyperthyroidism. This chain uses TRBV27 with TRBJ1-1, with TRBD1 matching over 8 bases. Input material: peripheral blood. The CDR3 protein is CASSFTGGPEAFF. CDR3 sequence (DNA): TGTGCCAGCAGTTTCACAGGGGGGCCTGAAGCTTTCTTT.